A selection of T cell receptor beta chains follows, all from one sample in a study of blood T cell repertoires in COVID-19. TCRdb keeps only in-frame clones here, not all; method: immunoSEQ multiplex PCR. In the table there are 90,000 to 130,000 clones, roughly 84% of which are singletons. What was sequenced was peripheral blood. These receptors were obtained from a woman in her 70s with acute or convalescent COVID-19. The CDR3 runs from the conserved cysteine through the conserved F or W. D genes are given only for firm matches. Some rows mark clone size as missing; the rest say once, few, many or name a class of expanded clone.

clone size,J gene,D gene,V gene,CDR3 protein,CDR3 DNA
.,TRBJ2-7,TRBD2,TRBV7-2,CASSPRRLAGLYEQYF,TGTGCCAGCAGCCCAAGGAGGCTAGCGGGACTCTACGAGCAGTACTTC
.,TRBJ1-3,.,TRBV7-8,CASSNSRSGNTIYF,TGTGCCAGCAGCAACAGTCGCTCTGGAAACACCATATATTTT
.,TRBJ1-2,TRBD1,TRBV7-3,CASSPDRANGYTF,TGTGCCAGCAGCCCGGACAGGGCTAATGGCTACACCTTC
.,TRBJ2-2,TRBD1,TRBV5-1,CASSLARIGTGIPGELFF,TGCGCCAGCAGCTTGGCCAGAATTGGGACAGGGATACCCGGGGAGCTGTTTTTT
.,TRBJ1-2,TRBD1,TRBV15,CATSKDRVYDYTF,TGTGCCACCAGCAAGGACAGGGTCTATGACTACACCTTC
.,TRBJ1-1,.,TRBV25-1,CASSDAGTEAFF,TGTGCCAGCAGTGACGCGGGGACTGAAGCTTTCTTT
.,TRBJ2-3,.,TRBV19,CASRSQSADTQYF,TGTGCCAGTAGAAGTCAGAGCGCAGATACGCAGTATTTT
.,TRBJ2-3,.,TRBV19,CASSVDSGTDTQYF,TGTGCCAGTAGTGTCGATAGCGGCACAGATACGCAGTATTTT
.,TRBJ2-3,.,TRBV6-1,CASSEASITDTQYF,TGTGCCAGCAGTGAAGCCTCTATTACAGATACGCAGTATTTT
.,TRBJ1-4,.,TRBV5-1,CASSLDSPLNEKLFF,TGCGCCAGCAGCTTGGACAGTCCCCTTAATGAAAAACTGTTTTTT
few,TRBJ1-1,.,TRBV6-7,CASSTPRRETEAFF,TGTGCCAGCAGCACCCCCCGGAGGGAAACTGAAGCTTTCTTT
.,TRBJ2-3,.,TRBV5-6,CASSSGLELTDTQYF,TGTGCCAGCAGCTCCGGACTGGAACTCACAGATACGCAGTATTTT
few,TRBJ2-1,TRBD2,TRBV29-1,CSAVGLAGGSSYNEQFF,TGCAGCGCCGTGGGACTAGCGGGAGGGAGCTCCTACAATGAGCAGTTCTTC
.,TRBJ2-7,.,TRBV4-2,CASSQVAGSSYEQYF,TGTGCCAGCAGCCAAGTAGCTGGGAGCTCCTACGAGCAGTACTTC
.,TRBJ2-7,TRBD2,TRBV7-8,CASSLAPSGSYEQYF,TGTGCCAGCAGCTTAGCGCCTAGCGGGAGCTACGAGCAGTACTTC
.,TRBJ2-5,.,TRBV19,CASSASTGMGETQYF,TGTGCCAGTAGTGCCTCAACAGGGATGGGGGAGACCCAGTACTTC
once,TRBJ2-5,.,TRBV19,CASSIVGQGGETQYF,TGTGCCAGTAGTATAGTGGGGCAGGGTGGAGAGACCCAGTACTTC
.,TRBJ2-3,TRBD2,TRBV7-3,CASSLRPSGVTDTQYF,TGTGCCAGCAGCTTAAGGCCTAGCGGAGTCACAGATACGCAGTATTTT
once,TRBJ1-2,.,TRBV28,CASSFGARYGYTF,TGTGCCAGCAGTTTCGGAGCGCGCTATGGCTACACCTTC
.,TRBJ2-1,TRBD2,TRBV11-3,CASSLDSRTSGNNEQFF,TGTGCCAGCAGCTTAGATTCGAGGACTAGCGGTAACAATGAGCAGTTCTTC
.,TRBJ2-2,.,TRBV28,CAEGDLNTGELFF,TGTGCGGAAGGGGATTTGAACACCGGGGAGCTGTTTTTT
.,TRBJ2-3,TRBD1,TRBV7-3,CASSPSPGQHRSDTQYF,TGTGCCAGCAGCCCGAGCCCGGGACAGCATAGGTCAGATACGCAGTATTTT
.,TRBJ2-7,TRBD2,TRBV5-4,CASKRESSYEQYF,TGTGCCAGCAAGCGGGAGAGCTCCTACGAGCAGTACTTC
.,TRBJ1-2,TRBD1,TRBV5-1,CASSKQGNYGYTF,TGCGCCAGCAGTAAACAGGGGAACTATGGCTACACCTTC
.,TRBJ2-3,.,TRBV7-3,CASSPGITTDTQYF,TGTGCCAGCAGCCCGGGGATTACCACAGATACGCAGTATTTT
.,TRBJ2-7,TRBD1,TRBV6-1,CASSDRDRAYEQYF,TGTGCCAGCAGTGACCGGGACAGGGCCTACGAGCAGTACTTC
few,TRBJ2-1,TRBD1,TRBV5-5,CASSFLGNRGNEQFF,TGTGCCAGCAGCTTTTTGGGAAACAGGGGCAATGAGCAGTTCTTC
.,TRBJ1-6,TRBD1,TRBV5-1,CASSLTGVSSYNSPLHF,TGCGCCAGCAGCTTGACAGGGGTGAGCTCCTATAATTCACCCCTCCACTTT
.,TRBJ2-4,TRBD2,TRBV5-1,CASSPIGTSGRNIQYF,TGCGCCAGCAGCCCTATAGGGACTAGCGGGAGAAACATTCAGTACTTC
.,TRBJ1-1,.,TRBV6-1,CASSSIGGTEAFF,TGTGCCAGCAGTTCGATAGGGGGCACTGAAGCTTTCTTT
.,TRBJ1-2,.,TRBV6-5,CASRGGGANYGYTF,TGTGCCAGCAGGGGAGGGGGGGCGAACTATGGCTACACCTTC
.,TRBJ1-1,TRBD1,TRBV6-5,CAALQGIWTEAFF,TGTGCCGCATTACAGGGGATTTGGACTGAAGCTTTCTTT
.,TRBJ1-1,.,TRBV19,CASSSGQLNTEAFF,TGTGCCAGTAGTTCAGGACAGTTAAACACTGAAGCTTTCTTT
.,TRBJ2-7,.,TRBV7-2,CASSPGLLRDEQYF,TGTGCCAGCAGTCCCGGACTCCTCCGGGACGAGCAGTACTTC
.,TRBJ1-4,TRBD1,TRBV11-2,CASSPIPGQGGNEKLFF,TGTGCCAGCAGCCCTATCCCGGGACAGGGGGGGAATGAAAAACTGTTTTTT